This TCR beta chain was sequenced during a study of blood T cell repertoires in COVID-19. Background on the study: The United States, Italy and Spain provided the acute and convalescent COVID-19 samples.

Under the authors' procedure: For nucleated cells, counts were estimated from reference gene primer amplification. The protocol was immunoSEQ multiplex PCR, while the TCRdb copy is restricted to in-frame clones and leaves out a portion. That table furnishes V, J and clone size, whereas the DNA furnished D and trimming. The table lists over 70,000 clones, 90% to 95% of them singletons, with about 2.5% in the top ten. Seattle cases were enrolled at active infection and followed longitudinally. CDR1 and CDR2 from the germline V gene are SNHLY and FYNNEI. V lost 7 bases to trimming and J lost 3 bases; unmatched junction nucleotides: 6. The CDR3 is made up of 17 amino acids.

The TCR comes from a man aged 45-65 years with COVID-19, enrolled during active disease. The genes are TRBV2 and TRBJ2-1; 16 bases are a match to TRBD2. Source material: peripheral blood. CDR3 residues: CASIGTSGRAHYNEQFF. The CDR3 nucleotides are TGTGCCAGCATCGGGACTAGCGGGAGGGCCCACTACAATGAGCAGTTCTTC.